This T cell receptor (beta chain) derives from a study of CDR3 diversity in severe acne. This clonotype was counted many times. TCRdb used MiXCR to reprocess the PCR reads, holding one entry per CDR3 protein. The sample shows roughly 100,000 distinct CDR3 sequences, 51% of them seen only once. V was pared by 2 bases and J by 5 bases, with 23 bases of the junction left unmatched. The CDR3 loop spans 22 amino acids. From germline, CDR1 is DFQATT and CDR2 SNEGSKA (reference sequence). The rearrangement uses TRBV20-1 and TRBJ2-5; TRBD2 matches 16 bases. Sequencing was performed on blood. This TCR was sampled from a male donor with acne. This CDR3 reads CSARSGQPGTSGREGPTETQYF. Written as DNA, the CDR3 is TGCAGTGCTAGATCCGGACAGCCTGGGACTAGCGGGAGGGAAGGGCCTACTGAGACCCAGTACTTC.